These 5 T cell receptor beta chains were sequenced from one sample in a study of T cells after yellow fever vaccination. MiXCR was run by TCRdb on the 5' RACE reads, yielding one entry per CDR3 protein. Of just under 600,000 distinct CDR3 sequences listed, about 14% were seen once; the top ten hold 11% to 15%. The sample was PBMCs, taken on the day of the yellow fever booster vaccination. All receptors come from a man aged 25 to 40 who received the YFV17D yellow fever vaccine.

The rearrangement joins TRBV3-1 to TRBJ1-4, with D unclear. The CDR3 runs 13 residues. The V and J ends lost 3 bases and 8 bases respectively, with 10 bases between them. CDR1 is LGHDT and CDR2 is YNNKEL in the germline V gene (reference sequence). CDR3 residues: CASSHLGNEKLFF. As DNA, the CDR3 is TGTGCCAGCAGCCATCTGGGGAACGAAAAACTGTTTTTT.

The count of this clonotype is one. The chain links TRBV6-2 or TRBV6-3 to TRBJ2-3; possibly TRBD1 for D (5 bases). CDR1 and CDR2 from the germline V gene are MNHEY and SVGEGT. V gave up 7 bases and J gave up 7 bases, with 12 bases separating them. This CDR3 is 12 amino acids long. CDR3 in amino acids: CASTTGPHTQYF. In DNA form, the CDR3 reads TGTGCCAGCACCACAGGACCACATACGCAGTATTTT.

The chain carries TRBV29-1 and TRBJ2-7; TRBD1 aligns across 10 bases. The ends lost 7 bases at V and 5 bases at J; junction bases unmatched: 8. There are 13 residues in the CDR3. The germline CDR1 and CDR2 sequences are SQVTM and ANQGSEA. CDR3 nucleotides: TGCAGCGCCTCTGGGACAGGGGTTCACGAGCAGTACTTC. Protein sequence: CSASGTGVHEQYF.

This clonotype came up a few times. The chain employs TRBV6-2 or TRBV6-3 and TRBJ2-3; D perhaps matches TRBD2 (6 bases). The CDR3 covers 13 residues. Germline loops: CDR1 MNHEY, CDR2 SVGEGT. The V gene lost 10 bases and the J gene lost 5 bases, with 16 bases spanning the gap. This CDR3 reads CATRISGEDTQYF. For the CDR3, the DNA is TGTGCCACCCGGATCTCGGGGGAAGATACGCAGTATTTT.

This clonotype was counted a few times. The CDR3 loop is CASSESGIGGSYEQYF. CDR3 bases: TGTGCCAGCAGTGAATCAGGCATCGGGGGCTCCTACGAGCAGTACTTC. The chain recombines TRBV25-1 with TRBJ2-7; possibly TRBD2 for D (6 bases). CDR1 is MGHDK and CDR2 is SYGVNS in the germline V gene. V was trimmed by 1 base and J by 0 bases, leaving 13 bases between them. The CDR3 contains 16 residues.